The source of this T cell receptor beta chain is a study of blood T cells in healthy people across ages. With a J-beta primer mix and a sample-barcoded 5' primer, a second PCR ran about 7 to 11 cycles. One entry per CDR3 protein, called by TCRdb with MiXCR from the 5' RACE reads. The sample carries over 600,000 distinct CDR3 sequences, 46% recorded once. Germline V CDR1 and CDR2: SGHDT, YYEEEE. V dropped 4 bases and J dropped 4; count of bases not matched to a gene: 10. This CDR3 spans 15 amino acids. The chain combines TRBV5-6 with TRBJ2-7; TRBD2 matches 8 bases. Specimen: blood. This receptor was obtained from an elderly man in good health. The CDR3 nucleotides are TGTGCCAGCAGCCCACATAGCGGGACTATTTACGAGCAGTACTTC. Protein product: CASSPHSGTIYEQYF.